The clone carrying this T cell receptor beta chain appeared a single time. What it recognizes is unknown. The length of the CDR3 is 16 residues. Germline values: CDR1 SGHNT, CDR2 YYREEE (reference sequence). V was clipped by 0 bases and J by 5 bases, with 17 bases between them. These data are taken from a study of cytotoxic CD8 clonotypes in ibrutinib-treated CLL. Whole-study context: Within the patient group, roughly 12 were relapsed/refractory and approximately 14 treatment-naive, and approximately 17 were IGHV unmutated. Response samples followed a median around 12 months of treatment, range 6 to 36.

Study conclusions and caveats: Public clonotypes showed up rarely, and on treatment they shrank or held steady. Elevated clonality accompanied ibrutinib response, with a return toward baseline values at progression.

The assay was immunoSEQ multiplex PCR, and TCRdb's table has in-frame clones only and misses some. Counted here are about 300,000 clones, 65% to 85% occurring once; the ten biggest clones make up about 5.7%. The source is a human donor with chronic lymphocytic leukemia. This specimen was PBMCs, taken at disease progression, from a patient treated with ibrutinib. This chain uses TRBV5-4 with TRBJ1-1; D is uncertain. This chain's CDR3 is CASSLARWAVGTEAFF. CDR3 bases: TGTGCCAGCAGCTTGGCCCGGTGGGCAGTGGGGACTGAAGCTTTCTTT.